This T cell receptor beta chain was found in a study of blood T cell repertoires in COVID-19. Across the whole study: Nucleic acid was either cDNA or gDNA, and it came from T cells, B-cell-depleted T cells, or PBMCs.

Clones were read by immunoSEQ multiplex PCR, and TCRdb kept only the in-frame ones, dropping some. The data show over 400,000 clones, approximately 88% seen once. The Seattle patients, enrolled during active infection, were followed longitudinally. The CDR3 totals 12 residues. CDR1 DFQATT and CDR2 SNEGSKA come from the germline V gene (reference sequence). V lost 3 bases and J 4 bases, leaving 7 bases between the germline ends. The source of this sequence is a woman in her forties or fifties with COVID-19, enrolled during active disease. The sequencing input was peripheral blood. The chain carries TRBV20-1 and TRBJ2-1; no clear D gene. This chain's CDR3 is CSASTQYNEQFF. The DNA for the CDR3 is TGCAGTGCTAGTACCCAGTACAATGAGCAGTTCTTC.